One and the same sample provided the 4 T cell receptor beta chains below, sequenced in a study of cytomegalovirus exposure and HLA in healthy donors. PCR employed 60 Vbeta and 13 Jbeta primers. Repertoires were generated with immunoSEQ multiplex PCR, while TCRdb's copy carries only in-frame clones and drops some. The table includes about 150,000 clones, roughly 80% detected once. Sequencing was performed on PBMCs. These receptors were obtained from a woman aged 40-49 years in good health and CMV-seronegative.

The chain has TRBV7-9 and TRBJ2-1, with 10 bases aligning to TRBD1. The V gene's germline CDR1 is SEHNR and CDR2 FQNEAQ (reference sequence). There are 15 residues in the CDR3. With 1 base clipped from V and 15 bases from J, the junction kept 12 bases outside the gene matches. CDR3: CASSLEVGGQGSPFF. The CDR3 coding sequence is TGTGCCAGCAGCTTAGAGGTCGGGGGACAGGGGTCCCCGTTCTTC.

The chain joins TRBV6-5 to TRBJ2-3, with TRBD1 matching over 7 bases. Germline CDR1 is MNHEY and CDR2 is SVGAGI. The junction had 10 bases not matched to a gene; V was cut back by 4 bases and J by 6 bases. The CDR3 length is 15 residues. In nucleotides, the CDR3 is TGTGCCAGCAGTTGGTCGGACAGGTGGGGTGATACGCAGTATTTT. Translation gives CASSWSDRWGDTQYF.

The table lists this clone with a few counts. CDR3 DNA: TGTGCCAGCAGCTTGAAATCAGGGGGGGAAGCTTTCTTT. This translates into CASSLKSGGEAFF. The rearrangement links TRBV5-4 to TRBJ1-1, with TRBD1 identical over 7 bases. The CDR3 is made up of 13 amino acids. From germline, CDR1 is SGHNT and CDR2 YYREEE (reference sequence). V was clipped by 1 base and J by 8 bases; unmatched bases: 5.

The chain combines TRBV29-1 with TRBJ2-2; possibly TRBD1 for D (7 bases). In germline, CDR1 is SQVTM, CDR2 ANQGSEA. The V end lost 7 bases, the J end lost 3 bases, and 18 bases lay between the germline ends. The CDR3 covers 15 residues. CDR3 loop: CSGRRGEGDTGELFF. The CDR3 nucleotides read TGCAGCGGCCGCAGGGGGGAAGGGGACACCGGGGAGCTGTTTTTT.